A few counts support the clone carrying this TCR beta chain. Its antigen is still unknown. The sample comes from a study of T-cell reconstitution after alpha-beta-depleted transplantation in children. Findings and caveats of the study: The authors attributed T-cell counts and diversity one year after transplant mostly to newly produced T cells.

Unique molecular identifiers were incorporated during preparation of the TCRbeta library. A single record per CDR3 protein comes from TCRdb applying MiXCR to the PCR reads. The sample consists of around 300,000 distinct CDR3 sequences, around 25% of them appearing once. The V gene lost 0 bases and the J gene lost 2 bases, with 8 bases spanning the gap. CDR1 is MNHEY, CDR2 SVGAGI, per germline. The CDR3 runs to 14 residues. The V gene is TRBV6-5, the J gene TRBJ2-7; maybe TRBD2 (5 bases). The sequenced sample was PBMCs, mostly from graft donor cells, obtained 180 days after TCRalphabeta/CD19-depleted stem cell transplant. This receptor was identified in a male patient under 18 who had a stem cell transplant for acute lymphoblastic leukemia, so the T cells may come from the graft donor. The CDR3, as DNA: TGTGCCAGCAGTTACTCCGAGGGCCCCTACGAGCAGTACTTC. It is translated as CASSYSEGPYEQYF.